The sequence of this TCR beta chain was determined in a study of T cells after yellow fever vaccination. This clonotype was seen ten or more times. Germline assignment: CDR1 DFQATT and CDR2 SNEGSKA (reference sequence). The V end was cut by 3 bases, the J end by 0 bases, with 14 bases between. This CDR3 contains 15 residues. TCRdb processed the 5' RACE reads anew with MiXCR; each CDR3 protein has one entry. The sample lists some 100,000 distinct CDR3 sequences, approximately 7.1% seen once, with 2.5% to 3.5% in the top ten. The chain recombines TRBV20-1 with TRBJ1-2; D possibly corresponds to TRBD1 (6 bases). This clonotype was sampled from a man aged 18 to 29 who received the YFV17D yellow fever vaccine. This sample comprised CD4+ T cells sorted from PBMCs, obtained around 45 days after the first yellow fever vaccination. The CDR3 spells CSASGTGITNYGYTF. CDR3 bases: TGCAGTGCTAGTGGAACAGGGATAACTAACTATGGCTACACCTTC.